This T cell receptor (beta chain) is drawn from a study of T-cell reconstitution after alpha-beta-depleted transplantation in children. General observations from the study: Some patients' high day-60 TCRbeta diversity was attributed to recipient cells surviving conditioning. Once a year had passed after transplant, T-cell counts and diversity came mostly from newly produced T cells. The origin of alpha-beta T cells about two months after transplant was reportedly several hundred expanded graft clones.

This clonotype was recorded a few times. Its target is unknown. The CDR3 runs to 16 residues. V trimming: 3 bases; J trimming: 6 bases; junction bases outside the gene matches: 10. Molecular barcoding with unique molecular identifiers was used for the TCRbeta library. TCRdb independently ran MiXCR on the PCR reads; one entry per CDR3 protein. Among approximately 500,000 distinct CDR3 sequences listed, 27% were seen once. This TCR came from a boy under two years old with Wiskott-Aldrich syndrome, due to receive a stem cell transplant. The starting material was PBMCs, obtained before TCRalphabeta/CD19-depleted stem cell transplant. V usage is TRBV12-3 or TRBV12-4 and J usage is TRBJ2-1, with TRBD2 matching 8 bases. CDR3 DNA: TGTGCCAGCAGTTTGATGGTACGGGAGGGCCCCAATGAGCAGTTCTTC. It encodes CASSLMVREGPNEQFF.